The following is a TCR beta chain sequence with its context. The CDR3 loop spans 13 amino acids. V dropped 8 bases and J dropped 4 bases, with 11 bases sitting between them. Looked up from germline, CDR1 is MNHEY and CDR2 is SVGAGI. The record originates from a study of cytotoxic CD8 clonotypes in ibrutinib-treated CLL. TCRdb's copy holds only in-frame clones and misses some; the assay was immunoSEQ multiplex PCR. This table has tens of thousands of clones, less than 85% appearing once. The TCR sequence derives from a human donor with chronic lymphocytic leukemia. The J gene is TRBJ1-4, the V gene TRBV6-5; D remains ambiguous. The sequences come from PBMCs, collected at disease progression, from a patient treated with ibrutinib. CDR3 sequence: CASLDRLNEKLFF. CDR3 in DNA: TGTGCCAGCTTGGACCGCCTTAATGAAAAACTGTTTTTT.